The 14 T cell receptor beta chains in this list originate from one sample, sequenced in a study of blood T cell repertoires in COVID-19. Some clones are missing from TCRdb's copy, which holds only in-frame ones; the method was immunoSEQ multiplex PCR. The table includes 100,000 to 150,000 clones, more than 75% detected once. The sequenced sample was peripheral blood. Receptors were obtained from a woman aged 60-75 years with acute or convalescent COVID-19.

This chain connects TRBV19 to TRBJ1-6; 9 nucleotides align to TRBD1. In germline, CDR1 is LNHDA, CDR2 SQIVND (reference sequence). The CDR3 has 17 amino acids. Unmatched junction bases numbered 5, after V lost 4 bases and J lost 1 base. The CDR3: CASSTRTGDSYNSPLHF. CDR3 sequence (DNA): TGTGCCAGTAGTACTCGGACAGGGGATTCCTATAATTCACCCCTCCACTTT.

This sequence joins TRBV28 and TRBJ1-2; D may be TRBD1 (5 bases). This CDR3 has 16 amino acids. With 2 bases removed from V and 6 bases from J, the gap between germline ends came to 19 bases. Germline V CDR1 and CDR2: MDHEN, SYDVKM. As DNA, the CDR3 is TGTGCCAGCAGTTTACGCCTTTGGGGGGGAATCGATGGCTACACCTTC. Translating it yields CASSLRLWGGIDGYTF.

The chain joins TRBV30 to TRBJ1-1; no reliable D call. The V gene lost 2 bases and the J gene lost 2 bases, with 12 bases spanning the gap. The CDR3 covers 14 residues. The germline V gene has CDR1 GTSNPN and CDR2 SVGIG (reference sequence). In DNA, the CDR3 is TGTGCCTGGAGTTCCCTATCACCCAACACTGAAGCTTTCTTT. As protein: CAWSSLSPNTEAFF.

The chain couples TRBV19 to TRBJ2-7; 9 positions match TRBD1. The CDR3 runs to 15 residues. CDR1 and CDR2 from the germline V gene are LNHDA and SQIVND (reference sequence). J lost 4 bases, V lost 5 bases, and 9 bases had no gene match. CDR3 protein: CASSPLRDRAYEQYV. As DNA, the CDR3 is TGTGCCAGTAGTCCCCTCCGGGACAGGGCTTACGAGCAGTACGTC.

CDR3 residues: CASSSDGSNQPQHF. In DNA form, the CDR3 reads TGTGCCAGCAGCTCTGACGGGAGCAATCAGCCCCAGCATTTT. The chain recombines TRBV7-9 with TRBJ1-5; D remains ambiguous. Germline CDR1 and CDR2: SEHNR and FQNEAQ (reference sequence). Deletions cut 4 bases from V and 1 base from J, with 8 bases between. The CDR3 runs 14 residues.

V gene TRBV27 combines with J gene TRBJ2-1, with no clear D. V lost 3 bases, J lost 6 bases, and 6 bases lay in between. Germline values: CDR1 MNHEY, CDR2 SMNVEV (reference sequence). The CDR3 runs to 12 residues. The CDR3: CASSFRLNEQFF. The CDR3 DNA reads TGTGCCAGCAGTTTCCGTCTCAATGAGCAGTTCTTC.

The chain couples TRBV10-1 to TRBJ2-5, with D hard to call. Germline CDR1 reads WNHNN; CDR2 reads SYGVQD (reference sequence). The V gene lost 3 bases and the J gene lost 5 bases, with 7 bases spanning the gap. The CDR3 spans 12 residues. The CDR3 here is CASSEPGETQYF. In DNA, the CDR3 is TGCGCCAGCAGTGAACCCGGGGAGACCCAGTACTTC.

CDR3 protein: CASRGQGIRNQPQHF. CDR3 DNA: TGTGCCAGCAGAGGACAGGGGATTAGGAATCAGCCCCAGCATTTT. The genes are TRBV2 and TRBJ1-5; 9 bases map to TRBD1. The length of the CDR3 is 15 residues. V was clipped by 6 bases and J by 4 bases; unmatched bases: 7. Germline values: CDR1 SNHLY, CDR2 FYNNEI. Using reference TRBV2 and TRBJ1-5 for the parts outside the CDR3, the full variable domain is EPEVTQTPSHQVTQMGQEVILRCVPISNHLYFYWYRQILGQKVEFLVSFYNNEISEKSEIFDDQFSVERPDGSNFTLKIRSTKLEDSAMYFCASRGQGIRNQPQHFGDGTRLSIL.

The chain has TRBV19 and TRBJ2-3, with 7 bases lining up with TRBD2. After removal of 3 bases from V and 2 bases from J, the junction contained 11 bases not matched to a gene. This CDR3 has 17 amino acids. Germline V gene data show CDR1 as LNHDA and CDR2 as SQIVND (reference sequence). The CDR3 bases are TGTGCCAGTAGTATTTTGTTTTCTAGCGGTGACACAGATACGCAGTATTTT. Protein product: CASSILFSSGDTDTQYF.

The chain links TRBV30 to TRBJ1-1; D call uncertain. This CDR3 contains 13 residues. V was shortened by 4 bases and J by 1 base, with 10 bases between the two germline ends. The germline CDR1 and CDR2 sequences are GTSNPN and SVGIG (reference sequence). The DNA for the CDR3 is TGTGCCTGGAAGCGCCCTCGGAACACTGAAGCTTTCTTT. It is translated as CAWKRPRNTEAFF.

The CDR3 coding sequence is TGTGCCAGCAGTGATTCCGACAGGGGGGGTTCTTATAATTCACCCCTCCACTTT. It yields the protein CASSDSDRGGSYNSPLHF. The chain carries TRBV6-1 and TRBJ1-6, with TRBD1 matching over 9 bases. The CDR3 has 18 residues. The germline V gene has CDR1 MNHNS and CDR2 SASEGT. V lost 3 bases and J lost 4; bases outside the gene matches: 10.

The table lists this clone with a count of one. V and J are TRBV19 and TRBJ2-3; 10 positions match TRBD2. V was pared by 3 bases and J by 3 bases, with 3 bases of the junction left unmatched. Looked up from germline, CDR1 is LNHDA and CDR2 is SQIVND (reference sequence). The length of the CDR3 is 15 residues. The DNA of the CDR3 is TGTGCCAGTAGTATCAGCGGGGGGGGGACAGATACGCAGTATTTT. Protein: CASSISGGGTDTQYF.

This chain uses TRBV27 with TRBJ2-1; D gene unclear. Germline-derived CDR1 and CDR2 are MNHEY and SMNVEV (reference sequence). The CDR3 contains 17 residues. V lost 2 bases and J lost 0, with 14 bases in between. CDR3 sequence: CASSLPNGWSSYNEQFF. The DNA of the CDR3 is TGTGCCAGCAGTTTACCAAACGGGTGGAGCTCCTACAATGAGCAGTTCTTC.

This clone was counted once. The rearrangement uses TRBV19 and TRBJ2-1; D is ambiguous. V was cut by 4 bases and J by 6 bases, with 10 bases left in between. The CDR3 sequence is 13 residues long. Per germline, CDR1 LNHDA and CDR2 SQIVND (reference sequence). The DNA for the CDR3 is TGTGCCAGTAGTACACCCGCAGGCAATGAGCAGTTCTTC. As protein: CASSTPAGNEQFF.